The 22 T cell receptor beta chains reported below all come from one sample, sequenced in a study of T cells in localized non-small cell lung cancer. The assay was immunoSEQ multiplex PCR, and TCRdb's table has in-frame clones only and misses some. The data hold 100,000 to 150,000 clones, with around 89% observed a single time. This specimen was peripheral blood, taken before any cancer treatment. The source of these receptors is a female donor at least 60 years old with stage I lung adenocarcinoma.

This clone was seen a single time. This chain joins TRBV6-5 and TRBJ2-7; TRBD2 matches 9 bases. The germline V gene encodes CDR1 MNHEY and CDR2 SVGAGI. The CDR3 length is 14 residues. V shed 7 bases and J 0 bases; nucleotides not matched to a gene: 4. The CDR3 protein is CASTGTSSSYEQYF. The CDR3 coding sequence is TGTGCCAGCACCGGGACTAGCAGCTCCTACGAGCAGTACTTC.

The rearrangement links TRBV18 to TRBJ2-1, with TRBD1 matching 8 bases. The length of the CDR3 is 15 residues. V shed 3 bases, J shed 1 base, and the junction held 2 bases outside the gene matches. From germline, CDR1 is KGHSH and CDR2 LQKENI. The CDR3 protein is CASSPGTGSYNEQFF. In nucleotides, the CDR3 is TGTGCCAGCTCACCTGGGACAGGATCCTACAATGAGCAGTTCTTC.

This rearrangement joins TRBV5-1 to TRBJ2-2; no definite D call. Trimming took 0 bases from V and 7 from J, leaving 13 bases between them. The germline CDR1 and CDR2 sequences are SGHRS and YFSETQ. The CDR3 contains 15 residues. Written as DNA, the CDR3 is TGCGCCAGCAGCTTGGATAGCAGAGGAGTCGGGGAGCTGTTTTTT. This encodes CASSLDSRGVGELFF.

The genes are TRBV5-1 and TRBJ1-1, with a weak D call TRBD1 (6 bases). Germline CDR1 and CDR2: SGHRS and YFSETQ. This CDR3 has 16 residues. V was pared by 4 bases and J by 3 bases, with 19 bases between. The CDR3: CASSVMLQGLDTEAFF. For the CDR3, the DNA is TGCGCCAGCAGCGTGATGCTACAGGGCTTGGACACTGAAGCTTTCTTT.

This sequence joins TRBV6-1 and TRBJ2-7; a possible D gene is TRBD2 (6 bases). CDR1 MNHNS and CDR2 SASEGT come from the germline V gene. V was trimmed by 7 bases and J by 0 bases, leaving 16 bases between them. The CDR3 loop spans 15 amino acids. The CDR3 bases are TGTGCCAGCACCGGTGGGGCGGGAAGCTCCTACGAGCAGTACTTC. Protein product: CASTGGAGSSYEQYF.

As DNA, the CDR3 is TGCGCCAGCAGCTTGGCTGGATCGGTCTATGGCTACACCTTC. This sequence encodes CASSLAGSVYGYTF. The chain has TRBV5-1 and TRBJ1-2, with D uncertain. The CDR3 extends over 14 amino acids. Per the germline V gene, CDR1 is SGHRS and CDR2 is YFSETQ. V lost 0 bases to trimming and J lost 4 bases, with 10 bases between them.

J is TRBJ2-5 and V is TRBV28; tentatively, D is TRBD1 or TRBD2 (7 bases each). The germline V gene encodes CDR1 MDHEN and CDR2 SYDVKM. With 6 bases removed from V and 5 bases from J, the gap between germline ends came to 19 bases. This CDR3 has 15 amino acids. CDR3 in amino acids: CASRTPDREGETQYF. The CDR3 nucleotides read TGTGCCAGCAGAACTCCCGACAGGGAGGGCGAGACCCAGTACTTC.

V gene TRBV28 combines with J gene TRBJ2-7; TRBD1 is a possible D gene (5 bases). The CDR3 spans 12 residues. The germline V gene has CDR1 MDHEN and CDR2 SYDVKM. V gave up 7 bases and J gave up 2 bases, with 9 bases separating them. The CDR3 nucleotides read TGTGCCAGCAAGCAGGGAACCTACGAGCAGTACTTC. Protein: CASKQGTYEQYF.

The V and J genes are TRBV6-1 and TRBJ1-1, with D tentatively TRBD1 (5 bases). Per the germline V gene, CDR1 is MNHNS and CDR2 is SASEGT. CDR3 length: 13 residues. Trimming took 7 bases from V and 2 from J, leaving 11 bases between them. The CDR3 bases are TGTGCCAGCAATCGGGGACTCAACACTGAAGCTTTCTTT. Its translation is CASNRGLNTEAFF.

The chain links TRBV15 to TRBJ2-2; TRBD1 matches 8 bases. This CDR3 has 17 residues. Per germline, CDR1 LNHNV and CDR2 YYDKDF (reference sequence). V was clipped by 0 bases and J by 5 bases; unmatched bases: 8. The chain's CDR3 is CATSRDKAGGRTGELFF. CDR3 in DNA: TGTGCCACCAGCAGAGATAAAGCAGGGGGCAGGACCGGGGAGCTGTTTTTT.

The V gene is TRBV4-1, the J gene TRBJ1-2, with 9 bases lining up with TRBD1. Germline CDR1 and CDR2: MGHRA and YSYEKL. The V gene end was trimmed by 0 bases and the J gene end by 8 bases; junction bases not matched to a gene: 7. The CDR3 runs 15 residues. CDR3 sequence (DNA): TGCGCCAGCAGCCAAGAAGGGGACAGGGTCCGGGGCTACACCTTC. It specifies CASSQEGDRVRGYTF.

V usage is TRBV5-1 and J usage is TRBJ1-2; no reliable D call. CDR1 and CDR2 from the germline V gene are SGHRS and YFSETQ. V was trimmed by 0 bases and J by 7 bases, leaving 13 bases between them. The CDR3 runs to 14 residues. The CDR3 DNA follows: TGCGCCAGCAGCTTGGGTGATGTAGTGGGTGGCTACACCTTC. Translated: CASSLGDVVGGYTF.

This clone was seen a few times. The chain carries TRBV2 and TRBJ2-1; D possibly matches TRBD1 or TRBD2 (5 bases each). Trimming took off 6 bases at V and 5 bases at J, with 20 bases between the two ends. Germline V gene data show CDR1 as SNHLY and CDR2 as FYNNEI. CDR3 length: 16 residues. The DNA for the CDR3 is TGTGCCAGCAGGATGGGGACGGGGACCTTAGACAATGAGCAGTTCTTC. Translated: CASRMGTGTLDNEQFF.

This chain connects TRBV6-1 to TRBJ1-2; 7 bases are a match to TRBD1. After removal of 0 bases from V and 4 bases from J, the junction contained 5 bases not matched to a gene. CDR1 and CDR2 (germline): MNHNS, SASEGT. There are 15 residues in the CDR3. This chain's CDR3 is CASSEASGQFYGYTF. The CDR3 coding sequence is TGTGCCAGCAGTGAAGCGTCGGGACAGTTCTATGGCTACACCTTC.

The chain is built from TRBV11-3 and TRBJ2-5; 7 nucleotides match TRBD2. From germline, CDR1 is SGHNT and CDR2 YENEEA. The J segment lost 3 bases and the V segment lost 5 bases, leaving 3 bases of the junction unmatched. The CDR3 is 13 amino acids. Here the CDR3 reads CASSPTSKETQYF. The CDR3 DNA reads TGTGCCAGCAGCCCGACTAGCAAAGAGACCCAGTACTTC.

This clone was seen a single time. The chain combines TRBV20-1 with TRBJ2-3, with D unclear. This CDR3 has 10 amino acids. From germline, CDR1 is DFQATT and CDR2 SNEGSKA (reference sequence). The V gene lost 6 bases and the J gene lost 14 bases, with 15 bases spanning the gap. In DNA, the CDR3 is TGCAGTGCCGGCCGCAATCCCCGGTATTTT. This gives the protein CSAGRNPRYF.

This clone was found a few times. The chain employs TRBV30 and TRBJ2-2, with TRBD2 matching over 9 bases. V shed 1 base and J 1 base; nucleotides not matched to a gene: 4. Germline CDR1 is GTSNPN and CDR2 is SVGIG (reference sequence). There are 16 residues in the CDR3. The CDR3, as DNA: TGTGCCTGGAGTGGGCTAGCGGGATTGAACACCGGGGAGCTGTTTTTT. Residues: CAWSGLAGLNTGELFF. Variable domain in full (rest from reference TRBV30 and TRBJ2-2): SQTIHQWPATLVQPVGSPLSLECTVEGTSNPNLYWYRQAAGRGLQLLFYSVGIGQISSEVPQNLSASRPQDRQFILSSKKLLLSDSGFYLCAWSGLAGLNTGELFFGEGSRLTVL.

This chain's CDR3 is CASSPRDETQYF. DNA of the CDR3: TGTGCCAGCTCACCAAGGGATGAGACCCAGTACTTC. This chain links TRBV18 with TRBJ2-5, with D hard to call. The germline V and J ends were trimmed by 2 bases and 5 bases, with 6 bases remaining between them. The CDR3 is made up of 12 amino acids. The germline V gene has CDR1 KGHSH and CDR2 LQKENI.

V usage is TRBV7-9 and J usage is TRBJ2-7; TRBD1 agrees at 7 bases. Unmatched junction bases numbered 7, after V lost 3 bases and J lost 5 bases. From germline, CDR1 is SEHNR and CDR2 FQNEAQ (reference sequence). The CDR3 runs 14 residues. The CDR3 loop reads CASSFSEQGNEQYF. CDR3 nucleotide sequence: TGTGCCAGCAGCTTCTCGGAACAGGGGAACGAGCAGTACTTC.

This chain connects TRBV5-5 to TRBJ2-2; 8 bases align to TRBD2. Germline CDR1 is SGHKS and CDR2 is YYEKEE (reference sequence). The CDR3 covers 14 residues. Trimming at V came to 2 bases and at J to 4 bases, leaving 1 base not matched to a gene. CDR3 amino acids: CASSFTSGTGELFF. The CDR3, as DNA: TGTGCCAGCAGCTTTACTAGCGGCACCGGGGAGCTGTTTTTT.

The chain carries TRBV29-1 and TRBJ2-4; D gene ambiguous. The germline gives CDR1 SQVTM, CDR2 ANQGSEA. The CDR3 totals 15 residues. The V end was cut by 3 bases, the J end by 3 bases, with 15 bases between. CDR3 in DNA: TGCAGCGTTGATCGAGTTGATACTGGCAAAAACATTCAGTACTTC. This codes for CSVDRVDTGKNIQYF.

This chain connects TRBV28 to TRBJ1-3, with a tentative D call TRBD1 (6 bases). CDR1 is MDHEN and CDR2 is SYDVKM in the germline V gene. The CDR3 length is 15 residues. Deletions cut 5 bases from V and 0 bases from J, with 11 bases between. In DNA, the CDR3 is TGTGCCAGCAGTGCGATACAGGGCTCTGGAAACACCATATATTTT. This codes for CASSAIQGSGNTIYF.